This TCR beta chain was found in a study of blood T cell repertoires in COVID-19. On the study more broadly: Samples of COVID-19 (acute and convalescent) were obtained from the United States, Italy and Spain. T cells, B-cell-depleted T cells, or PBMCs supplied cDNA or gDNA.

The V end was cut by 2 bases, the J end by 10 bases, with 32 bases between. The V gene's germline CDR1 is MDHEN and CDR2 SYDVKM. The CDR3 spans 19 residues. Original methodology: Amplified reference gene primers provided the basis for estimating nucleated cell counts. The table came from immunoSEQ multiplex PCR; TCRdb's copy has only in-frame clones and leaves some out. That table gives V, J and clone size, and the DNA gave D and trimming. Of 7,500 to 8,000 clones listed, 86% are singletons. The chain combines TRBV28 with TRBJ2-5; D may be TRBD2 (6 bases). This TCR was sampled from a woman aged 55-75 years with active COVID-19. The sample taken for sequencing was peripheral blood. The CDR3 sequence: CASSLVRFSSGVPGVGQYF. The CDR3 DNA follows: TGTGCCAGCAGTTTAGTCCGGTTCTCATCGGGGGTCCCCGGTGTGGGCCAGTACTTC.